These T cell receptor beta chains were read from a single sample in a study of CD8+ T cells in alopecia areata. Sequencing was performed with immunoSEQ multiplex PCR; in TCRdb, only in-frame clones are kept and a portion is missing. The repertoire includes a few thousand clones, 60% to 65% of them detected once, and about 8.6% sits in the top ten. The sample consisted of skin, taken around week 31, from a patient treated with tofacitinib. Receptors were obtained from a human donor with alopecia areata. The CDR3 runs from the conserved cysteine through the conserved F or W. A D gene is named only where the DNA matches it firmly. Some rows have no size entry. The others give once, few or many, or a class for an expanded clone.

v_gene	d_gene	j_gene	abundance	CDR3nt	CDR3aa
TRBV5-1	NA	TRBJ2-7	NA	TGCGCCAGCAGTCCATGGCTGGGGGGACCCTACGAGCAGTACTTC	CASSPWLGGPYEQYF
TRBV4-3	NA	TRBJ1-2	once	TGCGCCAGCAGCCAAGTGAGGCAGGAAGATGGCTACACCTTC	CASSQVRQEDGYTF
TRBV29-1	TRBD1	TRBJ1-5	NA	TGCAGCGTTCGGACAGGCGTCAGCAATCAGCCCCAGCATTTT	CSVRTGVSNQPQHF
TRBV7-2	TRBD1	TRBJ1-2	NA	TGTGCCAGCAGCTCGCGGACAGGGTACCGTGGCTACACCTTC	CASSSRTGYRGYTF
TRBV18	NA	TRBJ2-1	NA	TGTGCCAGCTCACCGGGGGTCTCCTACAATGAGCAGTTCTTC	CASSPGVSYNEQFF
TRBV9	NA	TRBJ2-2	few	TGTGCCAGCAGCGTTTGGGCCTCGGCGAACACCGGGGAGCTGTTTTTT	CASSVWASANTGELFF
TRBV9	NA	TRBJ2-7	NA	TGTGCCAGCAGCGTAAATGAGGGGTACGAGCAGTACTTC	CASSVNEGYEQYF
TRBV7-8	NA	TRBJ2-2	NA	TGTGCCAGCAGCTTACTTCAGGGAATAGGGACCGGGGAGCTGTTTTTT	CASSLLQGIGTGELFF
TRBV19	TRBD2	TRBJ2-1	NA	TGTGCCAGTAGTAGAACTAGCGGGAGGGGCCATGAGCAGTTCTTC	CASSRTSGRGHEQFF
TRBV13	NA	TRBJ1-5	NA	TGTGCCAGCAGCTTCCAAGGGCCCCTAGGCAATCAGCCCCAGCATTTT	CASSFQGPLGNQPQHF
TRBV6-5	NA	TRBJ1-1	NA	TGTGCCAGCAGTTACTCGAGCAGCCCTTTGAACACTGAAGCTTTCTTT	CASSYSSSPLNTEAFF
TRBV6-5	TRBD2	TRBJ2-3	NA	TGTGCCAGCAGCCCACTAGCGGGAGCGACAGATACGCAGTATTTT	CASSPLAGATDTQYF
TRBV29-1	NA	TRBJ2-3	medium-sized	TGCAGCGTCCGACCAACAGATACGCAGTATTTT	CSVRPTDTQYF
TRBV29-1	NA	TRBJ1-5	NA	TGCAGCGCCTCGGGGGGCAGAAGCAATCAGCCCCAGCATTTT	CSASGGRSNQPQHF
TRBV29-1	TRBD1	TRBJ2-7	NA	TGCAGCGTTCGAGGGGGGACAGGGGCCTACGAGCAGTACTTC	CSVRGGTGAYEQYF
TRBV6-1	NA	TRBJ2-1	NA	TGTGCCAGCAGTGAAGGAGACAGGAGGAACAATGAGCAGTTCTTC	CASSEGDRRNNEQFF
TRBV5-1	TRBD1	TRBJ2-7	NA	TGCGCCAGCAGCTACGGGACAGCCTCCTACGAGCAGTACTTC	CASSYGTASYEQYF
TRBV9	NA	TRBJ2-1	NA	TGTGCCAGCAGCGGGTGGGGCTCAACCTACAATGAGCAGTTCTTC	CASSGWGSTYNEQFF
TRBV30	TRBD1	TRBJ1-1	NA	TGTGCCTGGAGGAAGGCAGGGGGAAGCACTGAAGCTTTCTTT	CAWRKAGGSTEAFF
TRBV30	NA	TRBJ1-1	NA	TGTGCCTGGAGTGTACAAAGGGAAGGAGCTTTCTTT	CAWSVQREGAFF
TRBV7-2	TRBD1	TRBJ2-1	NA	TGTGCCAGCAGCCTAAGGACAGGCCTTCGGGAAGAGCAGTTCTTC	CASSLRTGLREEQFF
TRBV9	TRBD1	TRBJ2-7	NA	TGTGCCAGCAGCACAGACCGGGACAGGGGGCCCTACGAGCAGTACTTC	CASSTDRDRGPYEQYF
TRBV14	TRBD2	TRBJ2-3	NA	TGTGCCAGCAGCCCTAGCGGGGGGGCCATAAGGACAGATACGCAGTATTTT	CASSPSGGAIRTDTQYF
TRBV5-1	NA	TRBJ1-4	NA	TGCGCCAGCAGCCCCGGGAGGGGGACTAATGAAAAACTGTTTTTT	CASSPGRGTNEKLFF
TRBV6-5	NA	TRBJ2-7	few	TGTGCCAGCAGCTTCCGGGACACCGGACCCTACGAGCAGTACTTC	CASSFRDTGPYEQYF
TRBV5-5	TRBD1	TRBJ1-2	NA	TGTGCCAGCAGCCCCGGGACAGGCTTAATATTTCGTGGCTACACCTTC	CASSPGTGLIFRGYTF
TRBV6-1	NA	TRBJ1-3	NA	TGTGCCAGCGGCCTCCTTGGGGCTGGAAACACCACATATTTT	CASGLLGAGNTTYF
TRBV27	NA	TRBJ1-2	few	TGTGCCAGCAGTCTAGTCTGGCCTAACAACTATGGCTACACCTTC	CASSLVWPNNYGYTF
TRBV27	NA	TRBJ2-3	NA	TGTGCCAGCAGCCAAGGAGAGGGGTACACAGATACGCAGTATTTT	CASSQGEGYTDTQYF
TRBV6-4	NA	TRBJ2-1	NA	TGTGCCAGCAGTGCCGGGAGCGGACCCTACAATGAGCAGTTCTTC	CASSAGSGPYNEQFF
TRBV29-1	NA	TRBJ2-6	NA	TGCAGCGTTGACACCAGGGGTTCGGCTGGGGCCAACGTCCTGACTTTC	CSVDTRGSAGANVLTF
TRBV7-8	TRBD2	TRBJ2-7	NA	TGTGCCAGCAGCACCGGGACTAGCGGCTACGAGCAGTACTTC	CASSTGTSGYEQYF
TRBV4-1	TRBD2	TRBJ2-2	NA	TGCGCCAGCAGCCAGGGACTAGCGGCCGGGGAGCTGTTTTTT	CASSQGLAAGELFF
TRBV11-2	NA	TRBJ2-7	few	TGTGCCAGCAGCCCTTTACCGGGGCCGTTCTACGAGCAGTACTTC	CASSPLPGPFYEQYF
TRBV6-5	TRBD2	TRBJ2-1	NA	TGTGCCAGCAGTGCCCGCGGGGGGTCAAGAGAGCAGTTCTTC	CASSARGGSREQFF
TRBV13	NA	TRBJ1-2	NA	TGTGCCAGCAGCACGAAGGGCCAGGGGATTTTCTATGGCTACACCTTC	CASSTKGQGIFYGYTF
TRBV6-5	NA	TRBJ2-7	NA	TGTGCCAGCAGTCAGTGGTGGGGAGACGAGCAGTACTTC	CASSQWWGDEQYF
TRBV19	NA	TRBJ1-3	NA	TGTGCCAGTCGCGAACGGTTCTCTGGAAACACCATATATTTT	CASRERFSGNTIYF
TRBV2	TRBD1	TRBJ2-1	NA	TGTGCCAGTAGGACAGGGGAGGGCAATGAGCAGTTCTTC	CASRTGEGNEQFF
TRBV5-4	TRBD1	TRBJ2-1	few	TGTGCCAGCAGCGGACAGGGGGGACACAATGAGCAGTTCTTC	CASSGQGGHNEQFF
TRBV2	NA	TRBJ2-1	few	TGTGCCAGCCCCAAGGGGACCTCCTACAATGAGCAGTTCTTC	CASPKGTSYNEQFF
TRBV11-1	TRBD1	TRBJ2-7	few	TGTGCCAGCAGCTTGGGACAGGGCCCCTACGAGCAGTACTTC	CASSLGQGPYEQYF
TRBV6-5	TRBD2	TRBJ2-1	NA	TGTGCCACTTCTAGCGGGGGATACAATGAGCAGTTCTTC	CATSSGGYNEQFF
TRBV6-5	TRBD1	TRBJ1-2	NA	TGTGCCAGCAGTTACTCGGGACAGGCTTATGGCTACACCTTC	CASSYSGQAYGYTF
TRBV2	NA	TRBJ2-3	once	TGTGCCACGCCGGGGCAGGGAGTGAGCACAGATACGCAGTATTTT	CATPGQGVSTDTQYF
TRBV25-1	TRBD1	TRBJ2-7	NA	TGTGCCAGCAGTGAATGGGGGACAGGGGGCTACGAGCAGTACTTC	CASSEWGTGGYEQYF
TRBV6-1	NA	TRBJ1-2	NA	TGTGCCAGCAACGGCCGGAGGAACTATGGCTACACCTTC	CASNGRRNYGYTF
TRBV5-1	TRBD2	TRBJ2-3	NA	TGCGTCAGCACCCTCCGAGAAGCGGGGGAATCAGATACGCAGTATTTT	CVSTLREAGESDTQYF
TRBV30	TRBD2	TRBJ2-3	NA	TGTGCCTGGAGCAGAGGGCTAGCGGGGGGCACAGATACGCAGTATTTT	CAWSRGLAGGTDTQYF
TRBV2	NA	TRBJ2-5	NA	TGTGCCAGCAGTGATTTCTTGCAAGAGACCCAGTACTTC	CASSDFLQETQYF
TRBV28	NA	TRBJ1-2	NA	TGTGCCAGCAGTTTCCACCTTGAGGGGTCACGGATTGATGGCTACACCTTC	CASSFHLEGSRIDGYTF
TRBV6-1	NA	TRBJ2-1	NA	TGTGCCAGCAGTGAACCGAGAGTGGGTGTCAATGAGCAGTTCTTC	CASSEPRVGVNEQFF
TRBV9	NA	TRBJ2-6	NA	TGTGCCAGCAGCCCAGAGGAGTTTGGGGGACGAGCCTCTGGGGCCAACGTCCTGACTTTC	CASSPEEFGGRASGANVLTF
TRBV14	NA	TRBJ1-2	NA	TGTGCCAGCAGCCGTGCAGGGGTCTATGGCTACACCTTC	CASSRAGVYGYTF
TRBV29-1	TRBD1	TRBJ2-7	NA	TGCAGCGTGGGGACAGGGAGCAACGAGCAGTACTTC	CSVGTGSNEQYF
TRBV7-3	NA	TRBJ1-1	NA	TGTGCCAGCAGCTTAAGCCCGGGAAACACTGAAGCTTTCTTT	CASSLSPGNTEAFF
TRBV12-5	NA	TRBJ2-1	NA	TGTGCTAGTGGTTTGGTAACTGGATCGAGCTCCTACAATGAGCAGTTCTTC	CASGLVTGSSSYNEQFF
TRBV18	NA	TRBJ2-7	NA	TGTGCCAGCTCACCTACCTCGCTGGGCCCCCTTTCCTACGAGCAGTACTTC	CASSPTSLGPLSYEQYF